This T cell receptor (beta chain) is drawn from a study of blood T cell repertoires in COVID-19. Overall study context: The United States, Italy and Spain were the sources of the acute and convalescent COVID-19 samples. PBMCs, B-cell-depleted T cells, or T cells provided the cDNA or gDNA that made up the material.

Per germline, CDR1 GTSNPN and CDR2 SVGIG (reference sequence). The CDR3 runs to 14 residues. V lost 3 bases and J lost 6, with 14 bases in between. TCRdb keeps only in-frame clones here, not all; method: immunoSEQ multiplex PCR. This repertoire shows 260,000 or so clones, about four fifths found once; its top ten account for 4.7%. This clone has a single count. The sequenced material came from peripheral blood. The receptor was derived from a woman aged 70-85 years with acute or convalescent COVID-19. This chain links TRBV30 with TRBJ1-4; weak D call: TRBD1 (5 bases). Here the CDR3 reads CAWRPQGRDEKLFF. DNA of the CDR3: TGTGCCTGGAGACCTCAGGGTAGAGATGAAAAACTGTTTTTT.